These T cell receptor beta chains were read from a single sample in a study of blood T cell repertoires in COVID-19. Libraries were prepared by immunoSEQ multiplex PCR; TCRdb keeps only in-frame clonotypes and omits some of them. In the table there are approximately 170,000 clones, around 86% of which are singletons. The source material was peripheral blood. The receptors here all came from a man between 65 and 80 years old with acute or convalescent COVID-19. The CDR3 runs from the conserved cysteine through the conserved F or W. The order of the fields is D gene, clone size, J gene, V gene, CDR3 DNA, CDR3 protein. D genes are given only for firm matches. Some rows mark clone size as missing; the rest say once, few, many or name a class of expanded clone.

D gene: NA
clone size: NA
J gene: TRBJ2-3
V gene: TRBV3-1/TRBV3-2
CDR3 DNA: TGTGCCAGCAGCCAAGAGGCTTTCACAGATACGCAGTATTTT
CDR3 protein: CASSQEAFTDTQYF

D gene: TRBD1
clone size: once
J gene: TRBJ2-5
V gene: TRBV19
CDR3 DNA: TGTGCCAGTAGTACGCCGGGACAGGGTCCGCGGGGCGAGACCCAGTACTTC
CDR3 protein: CASSTPGQGPRGETQYF

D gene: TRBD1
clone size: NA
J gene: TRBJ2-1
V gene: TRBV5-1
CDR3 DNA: TGCGCCAGCAGCTTGCGGACAGGCGAACTCTACAATGAGCAGTTCTTC
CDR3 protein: CASSLRTGELYNEQFF

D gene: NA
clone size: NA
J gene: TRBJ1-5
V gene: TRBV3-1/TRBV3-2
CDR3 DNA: TGTGCCAGCAGGTACCTTCGGGGGGGAAGCGGCAATCAGCCCCAGCATTTT
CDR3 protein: CASRYLRGGSGNQPQHF

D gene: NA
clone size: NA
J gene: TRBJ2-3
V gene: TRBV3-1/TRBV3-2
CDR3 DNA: TGTGCCAGCAGCCAAGCCGACAGGGATACGCAGTATTTT
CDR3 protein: CASSQADRDTQYF

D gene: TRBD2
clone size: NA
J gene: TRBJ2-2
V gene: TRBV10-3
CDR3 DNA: TGTGCCATCAGCTCTAGGACTAGCGGTGGGGGCGGGGAGCTGTTTTTT
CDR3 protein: CAISSRTSGGGGELFF

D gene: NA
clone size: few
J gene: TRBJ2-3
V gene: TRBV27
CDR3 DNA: TGTGCCAGCAGTTTGACAAGTAGCACAGATACGCAGTATTTT
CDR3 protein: CASSLTSSTDTQYF

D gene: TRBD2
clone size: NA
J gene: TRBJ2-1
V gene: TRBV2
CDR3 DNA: TGTGCCAGCAGTGTGCCTAGCGGGAGGGGTAATGAGCAGTTCTTC
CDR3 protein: CASSVPSGRGNEQFF

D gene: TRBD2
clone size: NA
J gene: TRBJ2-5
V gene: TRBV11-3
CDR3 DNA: TGTGCCAGCAGCCTAAGGGGTAGCGGGGAAGAGACCCAGTACTTC
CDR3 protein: CASSLRGSGEETQYF

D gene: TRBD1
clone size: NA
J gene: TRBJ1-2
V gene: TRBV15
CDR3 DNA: TGTGCCACCAGCAGAGTTTCCCTAGGAGGGGGCGGCGATGGCTACACCTTC
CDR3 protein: CATSRVSLGGGGDGYTF

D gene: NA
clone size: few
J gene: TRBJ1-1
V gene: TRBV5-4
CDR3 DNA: TGTGCCAGCAGCCCCGCGCCCCGAAGAGGTAACACTGAAGCTTTCTTT
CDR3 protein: CASSPAPRRGNTEAFF

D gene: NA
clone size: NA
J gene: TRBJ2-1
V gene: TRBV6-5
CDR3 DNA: TGTGCCGCCGGAGGCTCCTACAATGAGCAGTTCTTC
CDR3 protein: CAAGGSYNEQFF

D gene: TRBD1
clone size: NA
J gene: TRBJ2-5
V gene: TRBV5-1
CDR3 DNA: TGCGCCAGCAGCCCCGACAGGGGGACGGAGACCCAGTACTTC
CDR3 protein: CASSPDRGTETQYF

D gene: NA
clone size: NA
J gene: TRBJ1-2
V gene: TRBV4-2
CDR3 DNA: TGTGCCAGCAGCCAAGATGCCGGGGCTCCAGGGAGGTATGGCTACACCTTC
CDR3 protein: CASSQDAGAPGRYGYTF

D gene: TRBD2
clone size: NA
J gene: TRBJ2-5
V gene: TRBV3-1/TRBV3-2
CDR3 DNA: TGTGCCAGCAGCCAACCCAGCGGGGGGCAAGAGACCCAGTACTTC
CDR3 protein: CASSQPSGGQETQYF

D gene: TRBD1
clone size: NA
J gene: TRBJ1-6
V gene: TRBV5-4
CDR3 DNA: TGTGCCAGCAGCAGCCTGGGACAGGGAGGTTCACCCCTCCACTTT
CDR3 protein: CASSSLGQGGSPLHF

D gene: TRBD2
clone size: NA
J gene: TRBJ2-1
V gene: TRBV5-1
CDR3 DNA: TGCGCCAGCAGAGCCAGACTAGCGGGAGAGGACGAGCAGTTCTTC
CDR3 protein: CASRARLAGEDEQFF

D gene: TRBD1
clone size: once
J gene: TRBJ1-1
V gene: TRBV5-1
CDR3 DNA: TGCGCCAGCAGCCTTACCCGAACCCCAGGGGGCACTGAAGCTTTCTTT
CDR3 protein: CASSLTRTPGGTEAFF

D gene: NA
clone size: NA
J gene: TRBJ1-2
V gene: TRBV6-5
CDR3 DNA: TGTGCCAGCAGTTACTCGCAGGGAGGAGGCTACACCTTC
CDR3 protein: CASSYSQGGGYTF

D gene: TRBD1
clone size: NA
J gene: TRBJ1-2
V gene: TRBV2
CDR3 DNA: TGTGCCAGCAGCGGGACAGGGAATGGCTACACCTTC
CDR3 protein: CASSGTGNGYTF

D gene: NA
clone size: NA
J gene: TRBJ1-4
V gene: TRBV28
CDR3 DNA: TGTGCCAGCAGTTTAAATTTAGTGAATAATGAAAAACTGTTTTTT
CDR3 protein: CASSLNLVNNEKLFF

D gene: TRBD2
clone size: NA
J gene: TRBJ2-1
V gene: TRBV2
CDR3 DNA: TGTGCCAGCAGGGATGGGGGAGGGGTCGGAGAGCAGTTCTTC
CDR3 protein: CASRDGGGVGEQFF

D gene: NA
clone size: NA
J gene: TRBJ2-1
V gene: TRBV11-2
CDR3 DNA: TGTGCCAGCAGCGAAGGGACTTGGACGATGAGCACTGAGCAGTTCTTC
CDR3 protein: CASSEGTWTMSTEQFF

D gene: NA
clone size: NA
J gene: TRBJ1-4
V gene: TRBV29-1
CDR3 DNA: TGCAGCGCTGCAGGGGAGCTGGAAAAACTGTTTTTT
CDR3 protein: CSAAGELEKLFF

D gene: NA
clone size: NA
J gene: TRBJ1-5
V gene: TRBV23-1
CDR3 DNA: TGCGCCAGCAGTCAGTCCTCAGGGAGCAATCAGCCCCAGCATTTT
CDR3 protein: CASSQSSGSNQPQHF

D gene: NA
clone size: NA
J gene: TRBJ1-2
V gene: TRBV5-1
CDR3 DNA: TGCGCCAGCAGCAGGGGGGGTGTAAGCAACTATGGCTACACCTTC
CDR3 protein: CASSRGGVSNYGYTF

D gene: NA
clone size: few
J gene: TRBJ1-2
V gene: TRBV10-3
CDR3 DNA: TGTGCCATCAGCCCGGGGGTTACCTATGGCTACACCTTC
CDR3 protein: CAISPGVTYGYTF

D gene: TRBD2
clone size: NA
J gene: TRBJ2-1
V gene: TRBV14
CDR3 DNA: TGTGCCAGCAGCTTGAGACTAGCGGGGGGGCAGAATGAGCAGTTCTTC
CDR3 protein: CASSLRLAGGQNEQFF

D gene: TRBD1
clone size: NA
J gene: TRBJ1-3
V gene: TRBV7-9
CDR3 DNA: TGTGCCAGCAGCCCAACCACGACAGGGAAGAGCTCTGGAAACACCATATATTTT
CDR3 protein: CASSPTTTGKSSGNTIYF

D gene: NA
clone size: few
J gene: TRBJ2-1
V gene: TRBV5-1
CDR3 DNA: TGCGCCAGCAGCTCCCTAATGCGAAGTCGCGCCTCCTACAATGAGCAGTTCTTC
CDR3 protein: CASSSLMRSRASYNEQFF

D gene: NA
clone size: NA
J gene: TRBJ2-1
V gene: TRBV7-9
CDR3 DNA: TGTGCCAGCATGGTCGGGCGGGGGCCCTACAATGAGCAGTTCTTC
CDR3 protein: CASMVGRGPYNEQFF